This TCR beta chain is drawn from a study of cytomegalovirus exposure and HLA in healthy donors. Regarding this clone: Its antigen is still unknown.

Primers: 60 Vbeta forward and 13 Jbeta reverse. The data were produced by immunoSEQ multiplex PCR, yet TCRdb's version contains in-frame clones alone and is incomplete. The sample lists 170,000 or so clones, under 85% seen once, with around 5% in the top ten. There are 14 residues in the CDR3. The germline V gene encodes CDR1 MGHRA and CDR2 YSYEKL. Trimming pared 0 bases from V and 7 bases from J, leaving 12 bases between. Findings and limits, study-wide: Follow-up analysis later connected one missense variant in DCLRE1C with trimming of TCR beta V- and J-genes. A few of the chains that were CMV-associated were confirmed in vitro to be specific for CMV antigens.

The sample was PBMCs. This TCR was sampled from a man between 18 and 35 years old in good health and CMV-seronegative. The genes are TRBV4-1 and TRBJ1-1; D not certain. The CDR3 spells CASSQDVEGIEAFF. The DNA for the CDR3 is TGCGCCAGCAGCCAAGACGTAGAGGGAATTGAAGCTTTCTTT.